This is a list of T cell receptor beta chains from one sample in a study of blood T cell repertoires in COVID-19. TCRdb's copy holds only in-frame clones and misses some; the assay was immunoSEQ multiplex PCR. Of fewer than 70,000 clones in the sample, 80% to 90% were seen once. Material: peripheral blood. The receptors were sampled from a woman aged 60-75 years with acute or convalescent COVID-19. CDR3s include the opening cysteine and the closing phenylalanine or tryptophan. A D gene is named only where the DNA matches it firmly. Not all rows give a size; the values are once, few, many and, for expanded clones, a class.

clone size,J gene,D gene,V gene,CDR3 DNA,CDR3 protein
.,TRBJ1-6,TRBD1,TRBV3-1/TRBV3-2,TGTGCCAGCAGCCAAGATTGGGGGGACAGGGGGATTAATTCACCCCTCCACTTT,CASSQDWGDRGINSPLHF
.,TRBJ2-5,.,TRBV28,TGTGCCAGCAGCCACGAAAACATTCAGGGAGAGACCCAGTACTTC,CASSHENIQGETQYF
few,TRBJ1-2,TRBD1,TRBV6-1,TGTGCCAGCAGTGAAGCGCCCAGGGGGCGAGTCTATGGCTACACCTTC,CASSEAPRGRVYGYTF
.,TRBJ2-7,TRBD1,TRBV5-1,TGCGCCAGCAGAGAGACAGGGGTCTACGAGCAGTACTTC,CASRETGVYEQYF
.,TRBJ1-1,.,TRBV2,TGTGCCAGCAGGGCGAAAACTACCGGGGACACTGAAGCTTTCTTT,CASRAKTTGDTEAFF
.,TRBJ2-7,TRBD2,TRBV5-4,TGTGCCAGCAGTGGGACTAGCGGGTCATCCGCCGTCGAGCAGTACTTC,CASSGTSGSSAVEQYF
.,TRBJ2-2,.,TRBV4-2,TGTGCCAGCAGCCATGATAGGGGGGGGACCGGGGAGCTGTTTTTT,CASSHDRGGTGELFF
.,TRBJ1-2,.,TRBV4-1,TGCGCCAGCAGCCCTTCTACTACTGACAGACCAGGCTATGGCTACACCTTC,CASSPSTTDRPGYGYTF
.,TRBJ1-3,.,TRBV6-4,TGTGCCAGCAGTGAGTCCCCATCTAGCGCCATATATTTT,CASSESPSSAIYF
.,TRBJ1-2,TRBD1,TRBV6-5,TGTGCCAGCAGTTCCCCTCTGACAGGGGCCTATGGCTACACCTTC,CASSSPLTGAYGYTF
.,TRBJ1-2,.,TRBV28,TGTGCCAGCAGTTCTCCCGGAGAGGGCTATGGCTACACCTTC,CASSSPGEGYGYTF
once,TRBJ2-7,TRBD2,TRBV2,TGTGCCAGCAGGGACTATGGGAGCGGGGGCCTGGACGAGCAGTACTTC,CASRDYGSGGLDEQYF
.,TRBJ2-3,.,TRBV21-1,TGTGCCAGCAGCAAAGTCGGTGATAGCGGGAGGGAAGATACGCAGTATTTT,CASSKVGDSGREDTQYF
.,TRBJ2-5,TRBD2,TRBV3-1/TRBV3-2,TGTGCCAGCAGCCAAACCTTCGTCAGCGGGAGGAAAGAGACCCAGTACTTC,CASSQTFVSGRKETQYF
.,TRBJ1-5,.,TRBV19,TGTGCCGCAGGGGCGGACAATCAGCCCCAGCATTTT,CAAGADNQPQHF
once,TRBJ1-6,.,TRBV11-2,TGTGCCAGCAGCTTAGAGGCAGGGGCGGACAATTCACCCCTCCACTTT,CASSLEAGADNSPLHF
.,TRBJ2-3,.,TRBV6-5,TGTGCCAGCAGCCGCCGAGGGACTAGCACAGATACGCAGTATTTT,CASSRRGTSTDTQYF
.,TRBJ2-3,TRBD2,TRBV5-6,TGTGCCAGCAGCTTGGCTAGCGGGAGGAGACCCACAGATACGCAGTATTTT,CASSLASGRRPTDTQYF
.,TRBJ2-6,.,TRBV29-1,TGCAGCGTTGATGGAGCCTCTGGGGCCAACGTCCTGACTTTC,CSVDGASGANVLTF
.,TRBJ1-2,TRBD1,TRBV28,TGTGCCAGCAGTTTCAGGGGGGATGGCTACACCTTC,CASSFRGDGYTF
.,TRBJ1-1,.,TRBV28,TGTGCCAGCAGTTACAGCCTAACTGAAGCTTTCTTT,CASSYSLTEAFF
.,TRBJ1-2,TRBD1,TRBV11-3,TGTGCCAGCAGACCCACATTGACAGGGGTTCGGGGCTACACCTTC,CASRPTLTGVRGYTF
once,TRBJ2-3,.,TRBV2,TGTGCCAGCAGTTCTAATACGGATACGCAGTATTTT,CASSSNTDTQYF
.,TRBJ1-4,TRBD1,TRBV5-4,TGTGCCAGCAGCTCTGGACAGGTTAATGAAAAACTGTTTTTT,CASSSGQVNEKLFF
.,TRBJ2-5,.,TRBV7-2,TGTGCCAGCAGCCCCCCTGGGAGGAGGGGAGAGACCCAGTACTTC,CASSPPGRRGETQYF
.,TRBJ1-4,TRBD1,TRBV6-6,TGTGCCAGCAGTTACAGGGGGCTGGAAAAACTGTTTTTT,CASSYRGLEKLFF
.,TRBJ1-4,TRBD1,TRBV7-2,TGTGCCAGCAGCTTATTGGGACAGGGAGATGAAAAACTGTTTTTT,CASSLLGQGDEKLFF
.,TRBJ2-7,TRBD2,TRBV4-1,TGCGCCAGCAGCCAGGGGACTAGCGGGAGAGGGTACGAGCAGTACTTC,CASSQGTSGRGYEQYF
.,TRBJ1-2,TRBD1,TRBV9,TGTGCCAGCAGCGGAGGAGGGGACAGGGGCTATGGCTACACCTTC,CASSGGGDRGYGYTF
.,TRBJ2-1,.,TRBV27,TGTGCCAGCAGTTCAGCAGGGGATGAGCAGTTCTTC,CASSSAGDEQFF
once,TRBJ2-5,TRBD1,TRBV9,TGTGCCAGCAGCGGACGGACAGGTCAAAAAGAGACCCAGTACTTC,CASSGRTGQKETQYF
.,TRBJ2-7,.,TRBV20-1,TGCAGCACTAGTTTACACTACGAGCAGTACTTC,CSTSLHYEQYF
.,TRBJ1-6,TRBD1,TRBV7-2,TGTGCCAGCAGTTTCAGACAGGGAGGCAATTCACCCCTCCACTTT,CASSFRQGGNSPLHF
.,TRBJ1-6,TRBD1,TRBV6-5,TGTGCCAGCCGACCCCGGGACAGGGTAGGCTCACCCCTCCACTTT,CASRPRDRVGSPLHF
.,TRBJ1-5,.,TRBV7-2,TGTGCCAGCAGCTTAGTCGCAGGGAGCAATCAGCCCCAGCATTTT,CASSLVAGSNQPQHF
.,TRBJ1-2,.,TRBV15,TGTGCCACCAGCAGAGATAGGCCCAGGGAAGGCTATGGCTACACCTTC,CATSRDRPREGYGYTF
few,TRBJ1-6,.,TRBV10-3,TGTGCCATCAGTGAGTCTGGGCAGGATTTGTCCCTCCACTTT,CAISESGQDLSLHF
.,TRBJ1-5,.,TRBV7-9,TGTGCCAGCAGCTTAGGAGGGGGGGCGCGCAATCAGCCCCAGCATTTT,CASSLGGGARNQPQHF
.,TRBJ1-4,.,TRBV12-3/TRBV12-4,TGTGCCAGCAGAAAACAGGGCGGTGAAAAACTGTTTTTT,CASRKQGGEKLFF
once,TRBJ1-2,TRBD1,TRBV5-1,TGCGCCAGCAGCTTAGGAGCCGGGACAGGGGGCGGCTACACCTTC,CASSLGAGTGGGYTF
.,TRBJ2-5,TRBD2,TRBV6-2/TRBV6-3,TGTGCCAGCAGCCGCGGACTAGCGGGACTACGTTTTGGAGAAGAGACCCAGTACTTC,CASSRGLAGLRFGEETQYF
.,TRBJ2-1,TRBD2,TRBV7-2,TGTGCCAGCAGCTTCGAAGGACTAGCAAACAATGAGCAGTTCTTC,CASSFEGLANNEQFF
.,TRBJ1-4,.,TRBV5-1,TGCGCCAGCAGCCCTGACAGCTTTAATGAAAAACTGTTTTTT,CASSPDSFNEKLFF
.,TRBJ2-3,TRBD2,TRBV7-3,TGTGCCAGCAGCTTAATAGCGGGAGGCCCGACAAGCACAGATACGCAGTATTTT,CASSLIAGGPTSTDTQYF
.,TRBJ1-2,TRBD1,TRBV14,TGTGCCAGCAGCCAAAGCCATGGGGCAGGGGGCCTGTACTATGGCTACACCTTC,CASSQSHGAGGLYYGYTF
.,TRBJ2-7,.,TRBV6-5,TGTGCCAGCAGTTCAATCTACGAGCAGTACTTC,CASSSIYEQYF
.,TRBJ1-3,TRBD1,TRBV7-9,TGTGCCAGCAGCTTAGGCCGGGACAGGGTTGGTAGCTCTGGAAACACCATATATTTT,CASSLGRDRVGSSGNTIYF
.,TRBJ1-1,TRBD1,TRBV6-5,TGTGCCAGCAGTTACGACAGGGGGCTTAACACTGAAGCTTTCTTT,CASSYDRGLNTEAFF
.,TRBJ2-3,.,TRBV7-8,TGTGCCAGCAGCTTAACTGAGACTGATGATACGCAGTATTTT,CASSLTETDDTQYF
.,TRBJ1-2,.,TRBV19,TGTGCCAGTAGTACAAGACAACGCACAGGGAACTATGGCTACACCTTC,CASSTRQRTGNYGYTF
few,TRBJ1-2,TRBD1,TRBV6-5,TGTGCCAGCAGTACCCGACAGGGGTCTGGCTACACCTTC,CASSTRQGSGYTF